This TCR beta chain was found in a study of CD4 T cells in relation to SARS-CoV-2 and coronaviruses. Background on the study: After roughly ten days of antigen culture, PBMC TCR beta CDR3s were sequenced.

CD4+ T cells from unexposed donors were obtained before the COVID-19 pandemic (2011-2018). After 10 to 11 days of culture, CD4+ T cells were isolated. Testing used SARS-CoV-2 S/N and four cold-coronavirus spikes on unexposed-donor CD4+ T cells, cells permitting. V trimming: 5 bases; J trimming: 4 bases; junction bases outside the gene matches: 11. The length of the CDR3 is 16 residues. Germline CDR1 and CDR2: SGHVS and FQNEAQ. In regard to this clone: Its antigen remains unknown.

Study-wide findings and caveats: Monoreactive clones expanded significantly more to SARS-CoV-2 than crossreactive clones did.

Profiling relied on immunoSEQ multiplex PCR, and the TCRdb table lists in-frame clones only, not all of them. Seen here are around 23,000 clones, around 67% observed once, and the top ten hold roughly 18%. The chain has TRBV7-8 and TRBJ2-1, with TRBD1 matching 7 bases. The sequencing input was CD4+ T cells from PBMCs, cultured in vitro. This receptor was identified in a human donor in good health. The CDR3 nucleotides read TGTGCCAGCAGCCCGCCGGACAGGCGGATATACAATGAGCAGTTCTTC. Its translation: CASSPPDRRIYNEQFF.